This T cell receptor beta chain emerged from a study of CD8 T cells in Susac syndrome. The CDR3 extends over 16 amino acids. The V end lost 5 bases, the J end lost 3 bases, and 17 bases lay between the germline ends. Only one count was recorded for this clonotype. Reverse transcription used roughly 0.5 to 1 ug RNA and random hexamers. TCRdb re-called the immunoSEQ multiplex PCR reads with MiXCR, one entry per CDR3 protein. Among roughly 220,000 distinct CDR3 sequences listed, 85% to 95% were seen once. Source material: CD4+ T cells from PBMCs. The chain has TRBV12-3 or TRBV12-4 and TRBJ1-5; D is uncertain. This clonotype was obtained from a human donor with Susac syndrome. The CDR3 sequence is CASSVILRNFNQPQHF. In DNA, the CDR3 is TGTGCCAGCAGTGTGATTCTCCGGAATTTCAATCAGCCCCAGCATTTT.